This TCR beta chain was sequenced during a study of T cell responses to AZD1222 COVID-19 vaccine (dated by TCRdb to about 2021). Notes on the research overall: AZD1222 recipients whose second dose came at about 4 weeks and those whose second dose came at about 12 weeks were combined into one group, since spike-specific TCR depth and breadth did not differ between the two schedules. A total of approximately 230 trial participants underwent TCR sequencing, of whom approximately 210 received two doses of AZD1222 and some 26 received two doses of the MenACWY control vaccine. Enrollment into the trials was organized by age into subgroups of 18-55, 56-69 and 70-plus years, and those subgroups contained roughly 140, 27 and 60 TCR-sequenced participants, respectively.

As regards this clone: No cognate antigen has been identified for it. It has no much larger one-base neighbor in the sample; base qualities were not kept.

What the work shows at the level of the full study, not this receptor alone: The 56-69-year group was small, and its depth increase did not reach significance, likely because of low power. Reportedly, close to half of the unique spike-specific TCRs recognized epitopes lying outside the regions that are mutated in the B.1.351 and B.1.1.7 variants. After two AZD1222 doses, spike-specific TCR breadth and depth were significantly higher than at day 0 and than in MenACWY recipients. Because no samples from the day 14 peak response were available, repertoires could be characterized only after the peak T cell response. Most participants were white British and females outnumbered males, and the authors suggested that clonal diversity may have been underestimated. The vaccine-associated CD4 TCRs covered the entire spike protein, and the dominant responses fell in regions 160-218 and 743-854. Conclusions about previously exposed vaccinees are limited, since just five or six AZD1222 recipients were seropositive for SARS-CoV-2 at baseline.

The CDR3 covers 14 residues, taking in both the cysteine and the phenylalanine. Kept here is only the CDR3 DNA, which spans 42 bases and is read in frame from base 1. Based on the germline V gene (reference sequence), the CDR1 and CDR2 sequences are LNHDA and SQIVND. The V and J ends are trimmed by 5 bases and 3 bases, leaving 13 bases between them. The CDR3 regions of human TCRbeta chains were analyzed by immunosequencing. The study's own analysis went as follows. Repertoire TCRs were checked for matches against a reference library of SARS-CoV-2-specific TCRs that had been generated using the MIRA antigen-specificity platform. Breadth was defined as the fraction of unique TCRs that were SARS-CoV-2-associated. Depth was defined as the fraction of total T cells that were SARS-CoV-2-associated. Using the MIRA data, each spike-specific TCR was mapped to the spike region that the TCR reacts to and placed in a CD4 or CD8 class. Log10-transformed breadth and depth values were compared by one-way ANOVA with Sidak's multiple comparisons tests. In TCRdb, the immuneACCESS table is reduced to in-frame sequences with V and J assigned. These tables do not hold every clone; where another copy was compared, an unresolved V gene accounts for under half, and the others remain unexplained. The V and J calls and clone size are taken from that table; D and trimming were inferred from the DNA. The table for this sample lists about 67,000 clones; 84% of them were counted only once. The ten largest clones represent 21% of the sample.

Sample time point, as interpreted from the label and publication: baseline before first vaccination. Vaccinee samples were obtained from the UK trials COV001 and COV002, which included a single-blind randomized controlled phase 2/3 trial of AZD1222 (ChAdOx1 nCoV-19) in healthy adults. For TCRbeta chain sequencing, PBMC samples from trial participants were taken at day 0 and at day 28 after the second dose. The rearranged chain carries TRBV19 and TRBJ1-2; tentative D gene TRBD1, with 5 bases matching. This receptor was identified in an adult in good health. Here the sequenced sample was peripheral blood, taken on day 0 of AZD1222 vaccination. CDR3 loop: CASSPWGRDYGYTF. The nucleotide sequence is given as TGTGCCAGTAGTCCGTGGGGACGGGACTATGGCTACACCTTC. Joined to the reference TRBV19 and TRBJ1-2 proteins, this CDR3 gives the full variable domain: DGGITQSPKYLFRKEGQNVTLSCEQNLNHDAMYWYRQDPGQGLRLIYYSQIVNDFQKGDIAEGYSVSREKKESFPLTVTSAQKNPTAFYLCASSPWGRDYGYTFGSGTRLTVV.